This record looks at one T cell receptor (beta chain) sequence and its context. The antigen is unknown. The sample comes from a study of CD8+CD57+ T cells in acquired aplastic anemia. Study-level information: Recorded DNA amounts for sorted CD4+ and CD8+ cells had an average of approximately 3 ug. Average CD4+ read depth in healthy donors was around 11 million reads. Whole-study results and caveats: Overlap between patients and controls comprised twenty-nine CD8+ CDR3 sequences.

Germline CDR1 SQVTM, CDR2 ANQGSEA. V shed 4 bases, J shed 0 bases, and the junction held 2 bases outside the gene matches. This CDR3 has 15 amino acids. Genomic DNA constituted the template upon which TCR beta VDJ and CDR3 profiling was performed. Using its own MiXCR run on the reads, TCRdb lists one record per CDR3 protein. The data contain 120,000 or so distinct CDR3 sequences, 48% of them singletons. The sequenced material came from sorted CD4+, CD8+, or CD8+CD57+ T cells (not recorded which) from PBMCs. The receptor was derived from a human donor in good health, serving as a control. V and J are TRBV29-1 and TRBJ2-5, with 13 bases that match TRBD2. The CDR3: CSVATSGGYQETQYF. DNA of the CDR3: TGCAGCGTTGCGACTAGCGGGGGGTACCAAGAGACCCAGTACTTC.